The clone carrying this T cell receptor beta chain showed up just a few times. What it binds is not known. The sample originates from a study of blood T cells in healthy people across ages. Study-wide findings and caveats: The lack of PBMC sorting stopped any conclusive naive versus antigen-experienced comparison. Considered underestimates were the diversity estimates obtained from one million T cells.

Combining a sample-barcoded 5' primer with a J-beta primer mix, a second PCR ran for 7 to 11 cycles. A 12-random-nucleotide template-switch adaptor tagged each cDNA molecule. TCRdb reprocessed the 5' RACE reads with MiXCR, giving one entry per CDR3 protein. The sample has 1 million or so distinct CDR3 sequences, more than 40% seen once. The clonotype was recovered from a woman aged 60 to 75 in good health. Input material: blood.

This CDR3 reads CASMRASGRVDEQFF. In nucleotides, the CDR3 is TGTGCCAGCATGCGGGCTAGCGGGAGGGTTGATGAGCAGTTCTTC. V and J are TRBV27 and TRBJ2-1; TRBD2 matches at 12 bases. The germline gives CDR1 MNHEY, CDR2 SMNVEV (reference sequence). The ends lost 7 bases at V and 8 bases at J; junction bases unmatched: 9. The CDR3 loop spans 15 amino acids.